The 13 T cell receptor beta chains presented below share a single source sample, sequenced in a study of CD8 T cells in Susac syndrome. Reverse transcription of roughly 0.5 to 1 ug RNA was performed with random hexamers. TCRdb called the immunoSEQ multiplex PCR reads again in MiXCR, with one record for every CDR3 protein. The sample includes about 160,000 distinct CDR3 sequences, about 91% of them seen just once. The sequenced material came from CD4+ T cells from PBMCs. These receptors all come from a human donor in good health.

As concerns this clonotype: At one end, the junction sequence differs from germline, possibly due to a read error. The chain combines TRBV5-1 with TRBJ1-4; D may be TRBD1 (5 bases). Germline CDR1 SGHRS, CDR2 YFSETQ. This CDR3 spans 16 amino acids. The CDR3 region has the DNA TGCGCCAGCAGCCTGGATGGGACCGCTGTTAATGGAAAACTGTTTTTT. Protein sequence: CASSLDGTAVNGKLFF.

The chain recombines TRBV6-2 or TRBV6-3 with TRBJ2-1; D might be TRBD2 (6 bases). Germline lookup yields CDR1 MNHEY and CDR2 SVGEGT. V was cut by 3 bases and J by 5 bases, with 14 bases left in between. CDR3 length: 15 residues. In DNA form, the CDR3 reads TGTGCCAGCAGTTATGGCGGGATTACGGACAATGAGCAGTTCTTC. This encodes CASSYGGITDNEQFF.

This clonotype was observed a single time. CDR3 nucleotide sequence: TGCAGCGCCGTAGACAGCACAACTAATGAAAAACTGTTTTTT. Its translation is CSAVDSTTNEKLFF. This sequence joins TRBV29-1 and TRBJ1-4; D might be TRBD1 (5 bases). V was cut by 7 bases and J by 0 bases, with 12 bases left in between. The CDR3 sequence is 14 residues long. CDR1 is SQVTM, CDR2 ANQGSEA, per germline.

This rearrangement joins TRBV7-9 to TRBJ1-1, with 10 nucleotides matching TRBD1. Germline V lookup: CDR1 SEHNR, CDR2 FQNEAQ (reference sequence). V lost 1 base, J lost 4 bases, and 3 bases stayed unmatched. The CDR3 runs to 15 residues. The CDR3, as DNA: TGTGCCAGCAGCTTAGGGGACAGGGGAGCCACTGAAGCTTTCTTT. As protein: CASSLGDRGATEAFF.

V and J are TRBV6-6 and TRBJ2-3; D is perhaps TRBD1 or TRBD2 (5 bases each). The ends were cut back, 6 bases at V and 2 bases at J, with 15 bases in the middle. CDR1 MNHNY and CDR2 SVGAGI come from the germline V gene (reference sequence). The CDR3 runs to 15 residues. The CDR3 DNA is TGTGCCAGCAGCCTAGGTCAGGGAGACACAGATACGCAGTATTTT. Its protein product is CASSLGQGDTDTQYF.

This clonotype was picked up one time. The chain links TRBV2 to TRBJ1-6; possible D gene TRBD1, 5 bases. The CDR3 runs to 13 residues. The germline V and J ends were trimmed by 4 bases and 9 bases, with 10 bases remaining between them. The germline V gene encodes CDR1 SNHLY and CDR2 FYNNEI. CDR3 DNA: TGTGCCAGCAGTGGCCAGGGTCGTTCACCCCTCCACTTT. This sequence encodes CASSGQGRSPLHF. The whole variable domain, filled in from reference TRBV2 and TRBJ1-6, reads EPEVTQTPSHQVTQMGQEVILRCVPISNHLYFYWYRQILGQKVEFLVSFYNNEISEKSEIFDDQFSVERPDGSNFTLKIRSTKLEDSAMYFCASSGQGRSPLHFGNGTRLTVT.

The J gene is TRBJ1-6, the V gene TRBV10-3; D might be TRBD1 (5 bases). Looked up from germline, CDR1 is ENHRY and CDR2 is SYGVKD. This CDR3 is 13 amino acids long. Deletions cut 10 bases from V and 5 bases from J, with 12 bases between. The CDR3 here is CATQGNHNSPLHF. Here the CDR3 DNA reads TGTGCCACCCAGGGTAACCATAATTCACCCCTCCACTTT.

CDR3 region: CASRGGFWEKLFF. For the CDR3, the DNA is TGCGCCAGCAGAGGGGGGTTTTGGGAAAAACTGTTTTTT. The genes are TRBV4-1 and TRBJ1-4, with D perhaps matching TRBD1 (6 bases). The V gene's germline CDR1 is MGHRA and CDR2 YSYEKL. This CDR3 comprises 13 residues. V was clipped by 6 bases and J by 8 bases, with 13 bases between them.

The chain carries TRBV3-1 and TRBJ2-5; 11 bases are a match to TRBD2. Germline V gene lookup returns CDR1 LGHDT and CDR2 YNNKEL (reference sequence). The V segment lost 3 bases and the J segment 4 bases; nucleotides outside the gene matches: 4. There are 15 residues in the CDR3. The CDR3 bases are TGTGCCAGCAGCCAGGTTACTAGCGGGAGAGAGACCCAGTACTTC. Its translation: CASSQVTSGRETQYF.

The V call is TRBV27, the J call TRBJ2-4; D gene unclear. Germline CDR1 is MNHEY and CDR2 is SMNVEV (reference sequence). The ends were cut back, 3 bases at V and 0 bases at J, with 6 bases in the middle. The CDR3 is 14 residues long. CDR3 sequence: CASSLVLAKNIQYF. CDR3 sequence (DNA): TGTGCCAGCAGTTTGGTCTTAGCCAAAAACATTCAGTACTTC.

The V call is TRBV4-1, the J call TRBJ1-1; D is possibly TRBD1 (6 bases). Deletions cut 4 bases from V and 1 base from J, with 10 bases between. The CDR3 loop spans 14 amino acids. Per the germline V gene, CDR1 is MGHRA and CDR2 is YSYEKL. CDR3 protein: CASSLWTENTEAFF. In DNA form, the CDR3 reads TGCGCCAGCAGCCTTTGGACAGAGAACACTGAAGCTTTCTTT.

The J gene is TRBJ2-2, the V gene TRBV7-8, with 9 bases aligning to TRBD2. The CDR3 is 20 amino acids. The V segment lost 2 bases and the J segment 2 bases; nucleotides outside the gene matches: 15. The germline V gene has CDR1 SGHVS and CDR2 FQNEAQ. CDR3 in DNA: TGTGCCAGCAGCTTAAAACGGCTAGCGGGGAGGAGAATCAACACCGGGGAGCTGTTTTTT. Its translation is CASSLKRLAGRRINTGELFF.

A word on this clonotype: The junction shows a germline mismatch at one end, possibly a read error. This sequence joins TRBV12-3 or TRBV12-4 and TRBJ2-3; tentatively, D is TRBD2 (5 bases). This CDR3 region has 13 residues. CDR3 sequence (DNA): TGTGTCAGCAGTTTAGGAGAGGGAGATACGCAGTATTTT. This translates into CVSSLGEGDTQYF.